This T cell receptor beta chain was obtained from a study of OX40 agonist ivuxolimab in advanced cancers. Notes on the research overall: The costimulatory receptor OX40 (CD134) was targeted by ivuxolimab, a fully human IgG2 agonistic monoclonal antibody. In the dose-escalation cohort, more than 80% of patients were male, and the mean age was approximately 60 years with a range of roughly 23 to 79. The point of sequencing TCRbeta in the periphery was to test whether ivuxolimab changed TCR sequence diversity and drove clonal T-cell expansion. The monotherapy dose-escalation portion (N = 52 patients) of the phase I ivuxolimab trial is reported in the paper. Patients were allowed to have had prior anti-PD-1, anti-PD-L1 or anti-CTLA-4 therapy, and 40% of the dose-escalation patients had been treated with checkpoint inhibitors. Of the 50 to 55 dose-escalation patients, hepatocellular carcinoma was present in about 20, melanoma in around 15, renal cell carcinoma in 9 and head and neck cancer in 9. Intravenous ivuxolimab was administered to patients every 2 weeks at six dose levels: 0.01, 0.1, 0.3, 1.5, 3 and 10 mg/kg. Three dose-escalation patients achieved partial responses, one with hepatocellular carcinoma and two with cutaneous melanoma.

Patients with a history of autoimmune disease or receiving systemic immunosuppression were excluded from the trial. Peripheral blood for TCR sequencing was drawn from every dose cohort at baseline, at cycle 4 day 1 and at cycle 7 day 1. Samples were obtained from an open-label, multicenter, first-in-human phase I dose-escalation trial of ivuxolimab. Adults with locally advanced or metastatic head and neck squamous cell, hepatocellular, melanoma or renal cell carcinoma were enrolled in the trial. Before TCR sequencing, CD4+ and CD8+ T cells were separately sorted from peripheral blood. For sequencing of the TCRbeta CDR3 region, genomic DNA was extracted from the sorted cells. TCRbeta CDR3 regions were sequenced using the immunoSEQ Assay. TCRdb carries this immuneACCESS record with in-frame sequences only. Its versions omit some clonotypes, under half of them owing to an unresolved V gene in the studies checked, with the rest unexplained. The sample has roughly 24,000 clones on record, 85% of them singletons. The top ten clonotypes cover roughly 33% of the sample.

This clone was detected once. What antigen it recognizes has not been identified. Qualities for individual bases were not recorded, and no much larger clone is one base off. Inclusive of the bounding cysteine and phenylalanine, the CDR3 is 16 residues long. Only CDR3 DNA remains: 48 bases, in frame from the first base. Clipping removes 1 base from V and 2 bases from J, with 3 as the unmatched junction base count. The germline V gene (reference sequence) specifies SGHNT as CDR1 and YYREEE as CDR2. Summary of the overall study and its limitations: In partial responders in the 0.1-3.0 mg/kg groups, normalized peripheral clonal expansion was found to be among the lowest, especially among CD8+ T cells. The antigen specificity of the clonally expanded peripheral T cells was not determined. After ivuxolimab, expanded clones were on average more numerous among CD8+ T cells than among CD4+ T cells. Low levels of normalized T-cell clonal expansion were also seen in some patients who did not respond. At doses of 0.1 to 3.0 mg/kg, clonal expansion of both CD4+ and CD8+ T cells in blood was seen between baseline and week 6.

Material: CD4+ or CD8+ T cells sorted from blood, obtained in a trial of the OX40 agonist ivuxolimab. This receptor was obtained from an adult with an advanced solid tumor such as melanoma, head and neck, liver or kidney cancer. The sequence is built from TRBV5-4 and TRBJ2-7; 13 bases in the junction line up with TRBD2. The nucleotide sequence is given as TGTGCCAGCAGCTTGCTGGGACTAGCGGGGACCTACGAGCAGTACTTC. This translates into CASSLLGLAGTYEQYF.